The clone carrying this T cell receptor (beta chain) is labeled medium-sized. As yet, its antigen is unknown. Each CDR3 protein is one row after TCRdb ran MiXCR on the RACE reads. The sample has tens of thousands of distinct CDR3 sequences, over 9.5% seen once. CDR3 length: 12 amino acids. V lost 3 bases, J lost 6 bases, and 4 bases stayed unmatched. Germline CDR1 SQVTM, CDR2 ANQGSEA. This entry belongs to a study of human T cells and chemical hapten exposure. Time point here: patch test 2, 6 weeks after DPC sensitization. Specified treatment: therapeutic diphenylcyclopropenone sensitization with weekly scalp DPC. Study-wide results and limits: Clustering by CDR3 similarity yielded significantly more large clusters from expanded TCRs than controls.

The sequence came from a woman between 50 and 59 years old with alopecia areata. Some clones in this sample may be carry-over from other donors' samples. V is TRBV29-1 and J is TRBJ1-1, with TRBD1 matching 7 bases. Sequenced here: whole blood, sampled in connection with sensitization to the hapten diphenylcyclopropenone (DPC). CDR3 bases: TGCAGCGTTGAGTCCCAGGGGGCTGAAGCTTTCTTT. This translates into CSVESQGAEAFF.